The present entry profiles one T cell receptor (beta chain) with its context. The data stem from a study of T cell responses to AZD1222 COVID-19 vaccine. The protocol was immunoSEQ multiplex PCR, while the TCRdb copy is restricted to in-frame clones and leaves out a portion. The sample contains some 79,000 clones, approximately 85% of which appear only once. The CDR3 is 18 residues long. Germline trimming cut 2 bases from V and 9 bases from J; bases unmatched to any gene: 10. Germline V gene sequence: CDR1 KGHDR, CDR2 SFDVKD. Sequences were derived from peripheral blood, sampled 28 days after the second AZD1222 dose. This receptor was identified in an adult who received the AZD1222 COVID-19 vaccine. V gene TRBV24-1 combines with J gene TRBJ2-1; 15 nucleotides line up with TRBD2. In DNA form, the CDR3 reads TGTGCCACCAGTGATTCTAGGACTAGCGGGAGGGCCGAGGGTGAGCAGTTCTTC. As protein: CATSDSRTSGRAEGEQFF.